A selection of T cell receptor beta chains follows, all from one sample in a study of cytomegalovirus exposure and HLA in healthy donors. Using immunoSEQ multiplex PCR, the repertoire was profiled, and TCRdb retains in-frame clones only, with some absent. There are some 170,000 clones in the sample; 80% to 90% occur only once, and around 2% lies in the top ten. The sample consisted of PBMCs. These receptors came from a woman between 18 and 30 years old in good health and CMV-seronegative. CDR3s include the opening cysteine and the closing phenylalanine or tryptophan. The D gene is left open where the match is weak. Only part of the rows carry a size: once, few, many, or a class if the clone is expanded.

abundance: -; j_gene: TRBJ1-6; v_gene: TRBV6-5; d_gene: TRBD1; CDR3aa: CASSNTGVYNSPLHF; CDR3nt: TGTGCCAGCAGCAACACAGGGGTCTATAATTCACCCCTCCACTTT
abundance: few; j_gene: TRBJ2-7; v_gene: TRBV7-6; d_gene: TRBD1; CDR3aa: CASSSSDRWGEQYF; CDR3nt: TGTGCCAGCAGCTCCTCGGACAGGTGGGGCGAGCAGTACTTC
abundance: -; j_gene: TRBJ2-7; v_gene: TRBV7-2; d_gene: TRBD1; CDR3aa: CASSPLGGQGTYEQYF; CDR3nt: TGTGCCAGCAGCCCTTTGGGAGGACAGGGCACCTACGAGCAGTACTTC
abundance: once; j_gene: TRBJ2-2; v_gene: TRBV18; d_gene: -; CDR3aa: CASSPPVGKSYTGELFF; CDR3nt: TGTGCCAGCTCACCACCTGTCGGGAAGTCATACACCGGGGAGCTGTTTTTT
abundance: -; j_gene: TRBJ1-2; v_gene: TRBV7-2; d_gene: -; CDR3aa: CASSAKAGSYGYTF; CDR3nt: TGTGCCAGCAGCGCCAAGGCCGGGAGCTATGGCTACACCTTC
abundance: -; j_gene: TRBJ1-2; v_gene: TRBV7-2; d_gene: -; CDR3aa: CASSPGARAPYGYTF; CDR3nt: TGTGCCAGCAGCCCAGGCGCCAGGGCTCCCTATGGCTACACCTTC
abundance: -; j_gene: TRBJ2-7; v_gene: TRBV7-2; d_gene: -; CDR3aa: CASSFNSPYEQYF; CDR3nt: TGTGCCAGCAGCTTTAACTCCCCCTACGAGCAGTACTTC
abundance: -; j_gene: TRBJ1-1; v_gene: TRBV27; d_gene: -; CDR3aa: CASSLSSGGLTEAFF; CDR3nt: TGTGCCAGCAGTTTATCGTCGGGGGGGCTCACTGAAGCTTTCTTT
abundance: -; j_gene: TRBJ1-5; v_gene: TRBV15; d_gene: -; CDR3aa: CAAGGGSNQPQHF; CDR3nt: TGTGCCGCCGGAGGAGGGAGCAATCAGCCCCAGCATTTT
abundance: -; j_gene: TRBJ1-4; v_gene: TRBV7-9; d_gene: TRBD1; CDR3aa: CASSSGQGNEKLFF; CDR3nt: TGTGCCAGCAGCTCCGGACAGGGAAACGAAAAACTGTTTTTT
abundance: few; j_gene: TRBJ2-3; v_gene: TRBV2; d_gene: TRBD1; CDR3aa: CASTQQKRGLLYF; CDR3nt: TGTGCCAGCACTCAACAAAAAAGGGGGCTGTTATATTTT
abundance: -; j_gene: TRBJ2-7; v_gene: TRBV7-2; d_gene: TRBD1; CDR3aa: CASSLVEGGREQYF; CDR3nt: TGTGCCAGCAGCTTGGTAGAAGGGGGCAGGGAGCAGTACTTC
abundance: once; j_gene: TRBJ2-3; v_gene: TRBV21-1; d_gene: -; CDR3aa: CASSKGVGANTQYF; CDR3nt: TGTGCCAGCAGCAAAGGGGTAGGGGCGAATACGCAGTATTTT
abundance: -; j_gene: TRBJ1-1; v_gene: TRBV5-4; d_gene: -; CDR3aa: CASSHVRTEAFF; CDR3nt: TGTGCCAGCAGCCACGTGAGGACTGAAGCTTTCTTT
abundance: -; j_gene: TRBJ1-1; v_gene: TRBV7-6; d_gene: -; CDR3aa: CASSYDTRGNTEAFF; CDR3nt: TGTGCCAGCAGCTACGACACCAGGGGTAACACTGAAGCTTTCTTT
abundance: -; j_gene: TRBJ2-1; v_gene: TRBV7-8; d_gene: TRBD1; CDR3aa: CASSSLRGTDTNEQFF; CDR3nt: TGTGCCAGCAGCTCCTTAAGGGGGACAGATACCAATGAGCAGTTCTTC
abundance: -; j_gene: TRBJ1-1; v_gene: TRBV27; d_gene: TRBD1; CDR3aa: CASSPPEDRSTEAFF; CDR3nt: TGTGCCAGCAGTCCCCCCGAGGACAGGAGCACTGAAGCTTTCTTT
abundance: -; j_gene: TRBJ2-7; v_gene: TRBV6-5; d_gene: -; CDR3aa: CASSWTPAYEQYF; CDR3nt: TGTGCCAGCAGTTGGACTCCCGCCTACGAGCAGTACTTC
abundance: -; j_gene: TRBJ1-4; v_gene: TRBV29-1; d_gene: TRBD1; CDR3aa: CSAGTGATNEKLFF; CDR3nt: TGCAGCGCTGGGACAGGGGCAACTAATGAAAAACTGTTTTTT
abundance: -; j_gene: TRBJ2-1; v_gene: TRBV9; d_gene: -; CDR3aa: CASSVALRAGIYNEQFF; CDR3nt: TGTGCCAGCAGCGTAGCTTTGAGGGCGGGGATTTACAATGAGCAGTTCTTC